What follows is one T cell receptor (beta chain) and its context. Its matching antigen is unknown. The CDR3 loop spans 13 amino acids. With 7 bases clipped from V and 7 bases from J, the junction kept 10 bases outside the gene matches. The germline CDR1 and CDR2 sequences are SNHLY and FYNNEI. This entry is derived from a study of siplizumab effects on memory and regulatory T cells. Study results and limitations: Contribution to the alloresponse seemed major for naive T cells, which also seemed more diverse than memory cells.

TCRdb's table, derived via immunoSEQ multiplex PCR, lists solely in-frame clones and lacks some. The sample lists about 100,000 clones, approximately 94% occurring once. The rearrangement links TRBV2 to TRBJ2-7, with 7 bases fitting TRBD1. Sequencing was performed on Tregs sorted from blood. This TCR derives from a human donor in good health. The CDR3 DNA is TGTGCCAGCAAGAAATCCGGGACAGCAGAGCAGTACTTC. It is translated as CASKKSGTAEQYF.